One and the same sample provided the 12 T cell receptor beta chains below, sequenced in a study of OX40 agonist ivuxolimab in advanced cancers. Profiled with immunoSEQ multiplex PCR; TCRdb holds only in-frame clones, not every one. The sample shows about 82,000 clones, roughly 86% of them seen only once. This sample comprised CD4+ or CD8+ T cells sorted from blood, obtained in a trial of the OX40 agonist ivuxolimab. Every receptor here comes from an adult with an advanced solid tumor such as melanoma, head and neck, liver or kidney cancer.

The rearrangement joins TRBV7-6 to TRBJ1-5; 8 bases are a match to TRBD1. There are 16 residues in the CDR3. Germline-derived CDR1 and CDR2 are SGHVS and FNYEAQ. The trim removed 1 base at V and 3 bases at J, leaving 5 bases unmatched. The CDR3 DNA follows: TGTGCCAGCAGCTTAGATGTGGGACAGGTCAATCAGCCCCAGCATTTT. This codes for CASSLDVGQVNQPQHF.

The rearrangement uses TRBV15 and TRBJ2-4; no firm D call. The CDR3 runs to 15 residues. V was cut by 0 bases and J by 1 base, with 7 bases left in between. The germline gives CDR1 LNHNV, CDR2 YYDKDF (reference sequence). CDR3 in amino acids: CATSRDDVAKNIQYF. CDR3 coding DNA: TGTGCCACCAGCAGAGATGATGTGGCCAAAAACATTCAGTACTTC.

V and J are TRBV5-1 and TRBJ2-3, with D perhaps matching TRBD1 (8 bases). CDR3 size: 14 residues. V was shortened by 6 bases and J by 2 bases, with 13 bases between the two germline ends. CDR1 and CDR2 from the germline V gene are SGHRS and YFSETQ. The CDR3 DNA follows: TGCGCCAGCAAAACAGGGGGGGCCACAGATACGCAGTATTTT. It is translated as CASKTGGATDTQYF.

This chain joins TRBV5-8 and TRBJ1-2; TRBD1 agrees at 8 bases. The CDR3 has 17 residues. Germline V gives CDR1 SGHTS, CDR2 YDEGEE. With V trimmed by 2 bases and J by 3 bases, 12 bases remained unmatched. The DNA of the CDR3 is TGTGCCAGCAGCTTCCACCTTTACTTGACAGGGGACTATGGCTACACCTTC. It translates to CASSFHLYLTGDYGYTF.

The CDR3 is CASSPSSYEQYF. The DNA of the CDR3 is TGTGCCAGCAGTCCCAGCTCCTACGAGCAGTACTTC. V usage is TRBV27 and J usage is TRBJ2-7; D ambiguous. The CDR3 covers 12 residues. Trimming removed 5 bases at V and 0 bases at J, with 5 bases between. Germline V gene lookup returns CDR1 MNHEY and CDR2 SMNVEV (reference sequence).

In DNA, the CDR3 is TGTGCCAGCCGTCAGAGCGGGGTCACAGATACGCAGTATTTT. Translation: CASRQSGVTDTQYF. The chain links TRBV27 to TRBJ2-3; 7 nucleotides agree with TRBD2. Trimming removed 8 bases from V and 2 bases from J; junction bases left unmatched: 7. Germline CDR1 reads MNHEY; CDR2 reads SMNVEV (reference sequence). The CDR3 covers 14 residues.

CDR3 DNA: TGCGCCAGCAGTTGGGGGACTAGCGGATTATACGAGCAGTACTTC. Protein: CASSWGTSGLYEQYF. This chain uses TRBV5-1 with TRBJ2-7; TRBD2 aligns across 11 bases. Per the germline V gene, CDR1 is SGHRS and CDR2 is YFSETQ. The CDR3 is 15 residues long. Trimming took 5 bases from V and 4 from J; bases not matched to a gene: 8.

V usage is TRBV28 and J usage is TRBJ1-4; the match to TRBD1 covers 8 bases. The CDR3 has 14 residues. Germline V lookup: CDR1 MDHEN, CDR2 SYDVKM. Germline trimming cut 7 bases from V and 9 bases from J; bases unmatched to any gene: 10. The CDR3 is CASKSTGQDKKLFF. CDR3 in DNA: TGTGCCAGCAAATCTACGGGACAGGATAAAAAACTGTTTTTT.

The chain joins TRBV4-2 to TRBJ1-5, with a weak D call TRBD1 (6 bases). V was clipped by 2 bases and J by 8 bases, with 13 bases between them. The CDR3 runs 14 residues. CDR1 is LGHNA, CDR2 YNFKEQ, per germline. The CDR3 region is CASSQQPGAEPQHF. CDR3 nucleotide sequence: TGTGCCAGCAGCCAACAGCCGGGGGCTGAGCCCCAGCATTTT.

CDR3 bases: TGTGCCAGCAGGGAAACTGGACAGATCTATGGCTACACCTTC. It translates to CASRETGQIYGYTF. V and J are TRBV7-9 and TRBJ1-2; weak D call: TRBD1 (6 bases). V gave up 6 bases and J gave up 4 bases, with 15 bases separating them. CDR1 is SEHNR and CDR2 is FQNEAQ in the germline V gene (reference sequence). The CDR3 consists of 14 residues.

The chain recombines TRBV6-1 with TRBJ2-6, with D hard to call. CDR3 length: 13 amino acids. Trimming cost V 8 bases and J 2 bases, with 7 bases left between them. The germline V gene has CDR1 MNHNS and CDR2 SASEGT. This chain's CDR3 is CASQQTGANVLTF. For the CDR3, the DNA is TGTGCCAGCCAGCAAACTGGGGCCAACGTCCTGACTTTC.

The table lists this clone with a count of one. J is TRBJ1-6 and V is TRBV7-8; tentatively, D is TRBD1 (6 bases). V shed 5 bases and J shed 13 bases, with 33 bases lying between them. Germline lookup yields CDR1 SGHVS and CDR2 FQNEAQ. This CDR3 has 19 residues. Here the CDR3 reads CASSLPRAAATGSPHPLHF. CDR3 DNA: TGTGCCAGCAGCCTACCTAGGGCGGCCGCGACAGGATCTCCTCACCCCCTCCACTTT.